This T cell receptor (beta chain) was observed in a study of blood T cell repertoires in COVID-19. Study background: Whether acute or convalescent, the COVID-19 samples came from the United States, Italy and Spain. PBMCs, B-cell-depleted T cells, or T cells were the source of the cDNA or gDNA that made up the material.

Seattle enrolled patients during active infection and tracked them longitudinally. Authors' methods: Cell counts per sample came from amplifying reference gene primers. The data were produced by immunoSEQ multiplex PCR, yet TCRdb's version contains in-frame clones alone and is incomplete. V and J calls and clone size are given by that table; D and trimming were obtained from the DNA. The table records 450,000 or so clones, about nine tenths of them present only once. Germline lookup yields CDR1 LGHNA and CDR2 YNFKEQ. The CDR3 is 15 amino acids. With V trimmed by 1 base and J by 2 bases, 3 bases remained unmatched.

The rearrangement uses TRBV4-2 and TRBJ2-7; 9 bases align to TRBD1. Sequenced: peripheral blood. The TCR originated in a middle-aged woman with COVID-19, enrolled during active disease. The CDR3 DNA reads TGTGCCAGCAGCCAAGGACAGGGGGAGACCTACGAGCAGTACTTC. Protein product: CASSQGQGETYEQYF.